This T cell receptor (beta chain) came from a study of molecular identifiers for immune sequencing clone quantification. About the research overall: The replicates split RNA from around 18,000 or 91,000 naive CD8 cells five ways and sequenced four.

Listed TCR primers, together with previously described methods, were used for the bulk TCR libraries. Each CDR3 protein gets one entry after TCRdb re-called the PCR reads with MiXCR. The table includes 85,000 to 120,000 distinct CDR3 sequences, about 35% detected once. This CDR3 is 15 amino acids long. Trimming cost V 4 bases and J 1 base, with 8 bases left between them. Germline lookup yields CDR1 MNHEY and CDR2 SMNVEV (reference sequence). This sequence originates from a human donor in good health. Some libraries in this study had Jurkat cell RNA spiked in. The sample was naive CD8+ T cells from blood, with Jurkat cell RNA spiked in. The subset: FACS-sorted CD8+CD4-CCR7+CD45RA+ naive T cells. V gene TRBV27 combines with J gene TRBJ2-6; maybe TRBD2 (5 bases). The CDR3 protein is CASSSRGSGANVLTF. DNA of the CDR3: TGTGCCAGCAGTTCTCGAGGGTCTGGGGCCAACGTCCTGACTTTC.